This is a list of T cell receptor beta chains from one sample in a study of CD8+CD57+ T cells in acquired aplastic anemia. Via MiXCR, TCRdb re-called the reads, giving one row per CDR3 protein. Among approximately 380,000 distinct CDR3 sequences, about 70% were seen once, and the ten largest hold 4%. The material sequenced was sorted CD4+, CD8+, or CD8+CD57+ T cells (not recorded which) from PBMCs. The receptors come from a human donor in good health, serving as a control. Each CDR3 is given with its conserved first and last residue. D genes are given only for firm matches. Clone size is not always given. Where it is, it says once, few, many or a class for expanded clones.

CDR3aa	CDR3nt	d_gene	v_gene	abundance	j_gene	len
CASSHGRGHDYTF	TGTGCCAGCAGCCACGGTCGGGGCCATGACTACACCTTC	.	TRBV14	.	TRBJ1-2	13
CASSGGGGYGTNSEAFF	TGTGCCAGCAGCGGAGGGGGGGGCTACGGGACGAACTCTGAAGCTTTCTTT	.	TRBV7-2	once	TRBJ1-1	17
CASSLEGWDKETQYF	TGCGCCAGCAGCTTGGAGGGCTGGGACAAAGAGACCCAGTACTTC	.	TRBV5-1	once	TRBJ2-5	15
CASSFAEVSGQYLFF	TGTGCCAGCAGCTTCGCAGAGGTCTCTGGGCAGTACTTGTTCTTC	.	TRBV7-8	.	TRBJ2-1	15
CASSVGAGRVSQYF	TGTGCCAGCAGCGTAGGGGCGGGTAGAGTCTCCCAGTACTTC	.	TRBV9	once	TRBJ2-5	14
CVSSLASGGAGELFF	TGTGTCAGCAGCTTGGCTAGCGGGGGGGCCGGTGAGCTGTTTTTT	TRBD2	TRBV9	.	TRBJ2-2	15
CASRARTYEQFF	TGTGCCAGCAGAGCCCGGACTTATGAGCAGTTCTTC	.	TRBV7-2	many	TRBJ2-1	12
CASSQGRCYDEQFF	TGTGCCAGCAGCCAGGGACGCTGTTACGATGAGCAGTTCTTC	.	TRBV7-2	.	TRBJ2-1	14
CASSLAWGARFRNTIYF	TGTGCCAGCAGCTTAGCATGGGGGGCCCGTTTTAGAAACACCATATATTTT	.	TRBV7-2	many	TRBJ1-3	17
CASNPRAGLYNEQFF	TGTGCCAGCAACCCGAGGGCAGGGCTCTACAATGAGCAGTTCTTC	.	TRBV27	few	TRBJ2-1	15
CASSLNPIGTDTQYF	TGTGCCAGCAGCTTAAACCCGATTGGGACAGATACGCAGTATTTT	.	TRBV11-2	.	TRBJ2-3	15
CASSSRGTNSPLHF	TGTGCCAGCAGCTCCCGTGGAACCAATTCACCCCTCCACTTT	.	TRBV9	.	TRBJ1-6	14
CASSGRTRVPYEQYF	TGTGCCAGTAGTGGAAGGACCAGGGTGCCCTACGAGCAGTACTTC	.	TRBV19	.	TRBJ2-7	15
CATSREGGYEKLFF	TGTGCCACCAGCAGAGAGGGGGGCTACGAAAAACTGTTTTTT	.	TRBV15	many	TRBJ1-4	14
CASSSPEIRGRYRLHF	TGTGCCAGCAGCTCCCCTGAGATCCGGGGCCGATACCGCCTCCACTTT	.	TRBV7-9	.	TRBJ1-6	16
CASSGGTGATDTQYF	TGTGCCAGCAGTGGCGGGACAGGGGCTACAGATACGCAGTATTTT	TRBD1	TRBV6-4	.	TRBJ2-3	15
CATYEQYF	TGTGCCACCTACGAGCAGTACTTC	.	TRBV5-6	.	TRBJ2-7	8
CASSVSVGARTSSF	TGTGCCAGCAGCGTATCGGTAGGAGCTCGTACGAGCAGCTTC	.	TRBV9	.	TRBJ2-7	14
CSAVTGSSGETQYF	TGCAGTGCTGTAACAGGGTCGTCCGGGGAGACCCAGTACTTC	.	TRBV20-1	.	TRBJ2-5	14
CASRLTGLNYGYTF	TGTGCCAGCAGACTGACCGGACTTAACTATGGCTACACCTTC	.	TRBV5-8	.	TRBJ1-2	14
CSASVKLPTTDTQYF	TGCAGTGCTAGTGTAAAGTTGCCCACCACAGATACGCAGTATTTT	.	TRBV20-1	.	TRBJ2-3	15
CASSLAARNNTPPF	TGTGCCAGCAGCTTAGCAGCACGTAATAACACACCCCCCTTC	.	TRBV7-2	once	TRBJ1-2	14